Following are 3 T cell receptor beta chains from one sample sequenced in a study of T cell responses to AZD1222 COVID-19 vaccine. Sequencing used immunoSEQ multiplex PCR; TCRdb keeps in-frame clones, though not all of them. Of more than 60,000 clones listed, about nine tenths were seen once; the top ten hold 24%. The sample here was peripheral blood, taken on day 0 of AZD1222 vaccination. The source is an adult in good health.

This clone is a singleton in its sample. This chain's CDR3 is CASSLSFGTGVTGELFF. CDR3 nucleotide sequence: TGTGCCAGCAGTTTAAGTTTCGGGACAGGGGTCACCGGGGAGCTGTTTTTT. The chain carries TRBV28 and TRBJ2-2; 10 positions match TRBD1. Trimming cost V 2 bases and J 4 bases; bases outside gene matches: 7. The germline V gene has CDR1 MDHEN and CDR2 SYDVKM. This CDR3 comprises 17 residues.

The V and J genes are TRBV5-1 and TRBJ2-5, with 8 nucleotides matching TRBD1. CDR3 length equals 15 residues. V lost 4 bases to trimming and J lost 4 bases; unmatched junction nucleotides: 9. CDR1 is SGHRS and CDR2 is YFSETQ in the germline V gene. CDR3 nucleotide sequence: TGCGCCAGCAGCGCAGATACAGGGGGTATAGAGACCCAGTACTTC. This encodes CASSADTGGIETQYF.

V gene TRBV5-6 combines with J gene TRBJ1-2; tentative D call: TRBD1 (5 bases). The CDR3 runs 15 residues. The germline CDR1 and CDR2 sequences are SGHDT and YYEEEE. Trimming removed 1 base at V and 6 bases at J, with 16 bases between. CDR3 protein: CASSLTPGRDHGYTF. CDR3 DNA sequence: TGTGCCAGCAGCTTGACGCCAGGGAGGGATCATGGCTACACCTTC. Supplemented by reference TRBV5-6 and TRBJ1-2, the full variable domain reads DAGVTQSPTHLIKTRGQQVTLRCSPKSGHDTVSWYQQALGQGPQFIFQYYEEEERQRGNFPDRFSGHQFPNYSSELNVNALLLGDSALYLCASSLTPGRDHGYTFGSGTRLTVV.